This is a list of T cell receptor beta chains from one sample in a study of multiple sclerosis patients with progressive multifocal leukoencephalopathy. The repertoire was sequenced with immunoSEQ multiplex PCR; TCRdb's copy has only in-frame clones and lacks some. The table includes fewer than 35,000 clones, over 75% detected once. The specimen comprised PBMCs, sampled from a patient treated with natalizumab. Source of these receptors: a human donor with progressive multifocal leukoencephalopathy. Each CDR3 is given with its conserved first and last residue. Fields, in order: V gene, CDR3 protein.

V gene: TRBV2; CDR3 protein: CASSEGAAGEWGYTF
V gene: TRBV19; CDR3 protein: CASSMGGRVYNEQFF
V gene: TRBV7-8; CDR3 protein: CASSLPQGSRGISEAFF
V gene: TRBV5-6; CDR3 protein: CASSGRGREKLFF
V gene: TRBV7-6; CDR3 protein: CASSSGRSRGSGNTIYF
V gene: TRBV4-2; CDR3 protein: CASSQEPKGPMGEQYF
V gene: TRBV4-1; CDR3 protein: CASSRKDRVEGANVLTF
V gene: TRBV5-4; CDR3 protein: CASSLYSGTLEAFF
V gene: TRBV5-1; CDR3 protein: CASSLEHEQYF
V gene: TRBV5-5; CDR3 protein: CASSLRDTPYEQYF
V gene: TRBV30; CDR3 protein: CAWGGGNEKLFF
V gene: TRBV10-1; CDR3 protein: CASSEVSPPHKNIQYF
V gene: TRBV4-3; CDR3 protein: CASSRGQHGANVLTF
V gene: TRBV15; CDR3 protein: CAVGANVLTF
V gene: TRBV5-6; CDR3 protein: CASSWTPGNEKLFF
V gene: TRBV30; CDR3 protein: CAWSERTGNYGYTF
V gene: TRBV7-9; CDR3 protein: CASSETSGRGGEQFF
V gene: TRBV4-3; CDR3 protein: CASSQDPRQGRSGANVLTF
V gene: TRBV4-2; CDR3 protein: CASSQEGGTEAFF
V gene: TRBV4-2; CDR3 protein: CASSQEAGSSYEQYF
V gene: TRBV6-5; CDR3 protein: CASSSQGGGANVLTF
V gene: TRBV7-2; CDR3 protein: CASSSQNRGDGTDTQYF
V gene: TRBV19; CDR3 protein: CASGTGQGTGELFF
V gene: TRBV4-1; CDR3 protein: CASSRELAGTHEQYF
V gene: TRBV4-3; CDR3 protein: CASSQYSEGLAGELFF
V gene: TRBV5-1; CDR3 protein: CASSFGGGPSYEQYF
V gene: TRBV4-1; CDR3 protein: CASSHDSTYEQYF
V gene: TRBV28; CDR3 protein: CASAGSGANQPQHF
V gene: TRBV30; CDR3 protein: CAWKGGTEAFF
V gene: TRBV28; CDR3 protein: CASSLSTGELFF
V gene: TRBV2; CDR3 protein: CASSARGRDGYTF
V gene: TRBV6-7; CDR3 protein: CASSYSGCPTGELFF
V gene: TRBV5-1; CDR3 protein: CASSLWNRADEKLFF
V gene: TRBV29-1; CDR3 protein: CSVYITGFLNTEAFF
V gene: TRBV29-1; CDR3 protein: CSVFDLLGGETQYF
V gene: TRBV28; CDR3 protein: CASSLVLGQGTDTQYF
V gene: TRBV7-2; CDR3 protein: CASSLATGRDEQYF
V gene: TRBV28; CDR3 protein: CASSSGGLGEQYF
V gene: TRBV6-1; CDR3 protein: CASNSLPTGELFF
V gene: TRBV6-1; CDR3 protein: CASSEVSGTGLEQYF
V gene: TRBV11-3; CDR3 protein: CASSTGVKNIQYF
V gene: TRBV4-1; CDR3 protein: CASSHPPSGSTDTQYF
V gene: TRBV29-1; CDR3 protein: CSVGHRGGWTEAFF
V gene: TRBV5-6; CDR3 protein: CASSFRGMNTEAFF
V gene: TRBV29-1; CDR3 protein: CSVEGQSSSYNEQFF